A selection of T cell receptor beta chains follows, all from one sample in a study of CD8+ T cells in alopecia areata. The assay was immunoSEQ multiplex PCR, and TCRdb's table has in-frame clones only and misses some. The repertoire includes about 130,000 clones, approximately 53% of them detected once, and 4.5% to 5.5% sits in the top ten. Sequencing was performed on CD4+ T cells sorted from blood, taken at week 0. The source is a human donor with alopecia areata. CDR3s include the opening cysteine and the closing phenylalanine or tryptophan. The D gene is left open where the match is weak. Clone size is shown for a subset of rows, as once, few, many or a class of expanded clone.

>TRBJ2-7|NA|13|NA|TRBV15
TGTGCCACCAGCAGCGGCTACTCCTACGAGCAGTACTTC
CATSSGYSYEQYF
>TRBJ1-1|NA|15|few|TRBV9
TGTGCCAGCAGCCCTCGCGGGGCCTTGAACACTGAAGCTTTCTTT
CASSPRGALNTEAFF
>TRBJ2-7|NA|12|few|TRBV29-1
TGCAGCGCCGGCCCAAACCGCTACGAGCAGTACTTC
CSAGPNRYEQYF
>TRBJ2-7|NA|13|NA|TRBV23-1
TGCGCCAGCAGTCAGCGCGGGACTCGCGAGCAGTACTTC
CASSQRGTREQYF
>TRBJ2-2|NA|17|few|TRBV28
TGTGCCAGCAGTTCCTCTCAGCGGCAGGGAGACACCGGGGAGCTGTTTTTT
CASSSSQRQGDTGELFF
>TRBJ1-2|TRBD1|16|few|TRBV7-6
TGTGCCAGCAGCTTTAGTCCCGGGACAGGGTATAGTGGCTACACCTTC
CASSFSPGTGYSGYTF
>TRBJ2-4|NA|13|few|TRBV6-5
TGTGCCAGCAGTTCTCCAGCCAAAAACATTCAGTACTTC
CASSSPAKNIQYF
>TRBJ2-3|NA|15|NA|TRBV7-2
TGTGCCAGCAGTCGATCGGACGGGCGCACAGATACGCAGTATTTT
CASSRSDGRTDTQYF
>TRBJ2-2|TRBD1|17|NA|TRBV5-1
TGCGCCAGCAGAAGCGAGGCACAGGGGGCGCGAACCGGGGAGCTGTTTTTT
CASRSEAQGARTGELFF
>TRBJ1-2|TRBD1|16|once|TRBV4-1
TGCGCCAGCAGCTATGCCGGGACAGGGGTAGTCTATGGCTACACCTTC
CASSYAGTGVVYGYTF
>TRBJ2-5|TRBD1|14|NA|TRBV5-4
TGTGCCAGCAGCTTTGGGACAGCTCAAGAGACCCAGTACTTC
CASSFGTAQETQYF
>TRBJ2-3|NA|14|NA|TRBV25-1
TGTGCCAGCAGTGTTAGGGGGGGCGGGGATACGCAGTATTTT
CASSVRGGGDTQYF
>TRBJ2-1|NA|13|NA|TRBV2
TGTGCCAGTGGGAATGTAAGGGATAATGAGCAGTTCTTC
CASGNVRDNEQFF
>TRBJ1-4|NA|15|few|TRBV5-1
TGCGCCAGCAGCGTCCAGGGAGGCTTAGGGGAAAAACTGTTTTTT
CASSVQGGLGEKLFF
>TRBJ1-4|TRBD1|14|NA|TRBV7-9
TGTGCCAGCAGCTCCACAGGGGGCGGTGAAAAACTGTTTTTT
CASSSTGGGEKLFF
>TRBJ1-5|NA|13|NA|TRBV30
TGTGCCTGGACTCCCGATAGCAATCAGCCCCAGCATTTT
CAWTPDSNQPQHF
>TRBJ2-3|TRBD1|16|NA|TRBV7-3
TGTGCCAGCAGCTTGAACCGGGACAGGGATCCCGATACGCAGTATTTT
CASSLNRDRDPDTQYF
>TRBJ2-7|NA|11|NA|TRBV6-5
TGTGCCAGCAGTTACTCGAGAGTTCAGTACTTC
CASSYSRVQYF
>TRBJ2-4|TRBD1|14|NA|TRBV9
TGTGCCAGCAGCGTAGGGCAGGGGGTGTACATTCAGTACTTC
CASSVGQGVYIQYF
>TRBJ2-7|TRBD2|15|NA|TRBV5-1
TGCGCCAGCAGCCCACTAGCGGGGGGACCCGGGGAGCAGTACTTC
CASSPLAGGPGEQYF
>TRBJ2-3|NA|13|NA|TRBV9
TGTGCCAGCAGCGTAGTCGGGACAGATACGCAGTATTTT
CASSVVGTDTQYF
>TRBJ2-7|NA|15|NA|TRBV9
TGTGCCAGCAGCGTAGCCTGGGGCAGTTCCTACGAGCAGTACTTC
CASSVAWGSSYEQYF
>TRBJ1-1|NA|15|NA|TRBV11-2
TGTGCCAGCAGCTTACAGGCAGGGCGGAACACTGAAGCTTTCTTT
CASSLQAGRNTEAFF
>TRBJ1-5|NA|17|once|TRBV6-1
TGTGCCAGCAGTGAACTGGGGGGCACTTATAGCAATCAGCCCCAGCATTTT
CASSELGGTYSNQPQHF
>TRBJ1-1|NA|13|NA|TRBV18
TGTGCCAGCTCACCACGAGAGAGCACTGAAGCTTTCTTT
CASSPRESTEAFF
>TRBJ2-3|NA|14|NA|TRBV11-3
TGTGCCAGCAGCTTAAGGGGTAGCACAGATACGCAGTATTTT
CASSLRGSTDTQYF
>TRBJ1-4|NA|13|NA|TRBV29-1
TGCAGCGTTGACGAGGGGACTAATGAAAAACTGTTTTTT
CSVDEGTNEKLFF
>TRBJ1-4|TRBD1|13|few|TRBV29-1
TGCAGCGTTGAAGGGGAGCGACAGGGCTACCTGTTTTTT
CSVEGERQGYLFF
>TRBJ2-1|NA|11|NA|TRBV7-9
TGTGCCAGCAGCCCAGGCAATGAGCAGTTCTTC
CASSPGNEQFF
>TRBJ1-2|NA|15|NA|TRBV27
TGTGCCAGCAGTTTATTGGGCAGGGCTAACTATGGCTACACCTTC
CASSLLGRANYGYTF
>TRBJ2-1|NA|15|few|TRBV7-2
TGTGCCAGCAGCTTAGTAGCGAGCTCCTACAATGAGCAGTTCTTC
CASSLVASSYNEQFF
>TRBJ1-1|NA|13|NA|TRBV4-3
TGCGCCAGCAGCCATGACGGGGACACTGAAGCTTTCTTT
CASSHDGDTEAFF
>TRBJ2-5|NA|18|once|TRBV12-2
TGTGCAAGTCGACGCCCCGCCCCGGACAGGGGGCAAAGAGAGACCCAGTACTTC
CASRRPAPDRGQRETQYF